These 19 T cell receptor beta chains came from one sample sequenced in a study of liver allograft versus peripheral blood T cells. Study-level information: Intrahepatic T cell receptor repertoires from transplanted livers were compared against repertoires in recipients' peripheral blood.

TCRdb re-analysed the reads in MiXCR, keeping a single row per CDR3 protein. The sample lists over a thousand distinct CDR3 sequences; around two fifths were seen once. All receptors derive from a human patient who had a liver transplant. The T cells may partly be graft donor cells.

V gene TRBV27 combines with J gene TRBJ1-1, with 8 bases lining up with TRBD1. V was clipped by 5 bases and J by 5 bases; unmatched bases: 7. CDR3 length equals 14 residues. CDR1 MNHEY and CDR2 SMNVEV come from the germline V gene (reference sequence). CDR3 nucleotide sequence: TGTGCCAGCAGTATTCCTCGGACAGGGACTGAAGCTTTCTTT. It yields the protein CASSIPRTGTEAFF.

The chain joins TRBV6-5 to TRBJ1-4; 10 bases are shared with TRBD1. The V segment lost 0 bases and the J segment 7 bases; nucleotides outside the gene matches: 11. This CDR3 is built from 18 residues. Germline V gene lookup returns CDR1 MNHEY and CDR2 SVGAGI. CDR3 DNA: TGTGCCAGCAGTTACTCGTTTCTCCCGGGACAGGGGCGTGAAAAACTGTTTTTT. Its translation: CASSYSFLPGQGREKLFF.

This clonotype was recorded a few times. The CDR3 region is CASPSAKNLPLGELAYYNEQFF. The CDR3 coding sequence is TGTGCCAGCCCTTCGGCCAAAAACCTCCCGCTGGGTGAGCTGGCCTACTACAATGAGCAGTTCTTC. The V gene is TRBV28, the J gene TRBJ2-1; D is unclear. V was clipped by 8 bases and J by 3 bases, with 38 bases between them. This CDR3 is built from 22 residues. Germline CDR1 reads MDHEN; CDR2 reads SYDVKM.

This clonotype showed up just a few times. This rearrangement joins TRBV14 to TRBJ2-7; 10 nucleotides align to TRBD1. Losses at the gene ends were 1 base for V and 3 bases for J; bases not matched to a gene: 6. The CDR3 runs to 16 residues. Germline V gives CDR1 SGHDN, CDR2 FVKESK. The CDR3 region is CASSQVWTGGSYEQYF. CDR3 bases: TGTGCCAGCAGCCAAGTTTGGACAGGGGGGAGCTACGAGCAGTACTTC.

Judged by abundance, this clonotype is medium-sized. The chain links TRBV12-3 or TRBV12-4 to TRBJ2-7, with TRBD2 matching over 7 bases. The CDR3 length is 14 residues. J lost 6 bases, V lost 3 bases, and 8 bases had no gene match. The CDR3 region is CASSFRSWGGEQYF. The CDR3 DNA follows: TGTGCCAGCAGTTTTAGAAGTTGGGGGGGCGAGCAGTACTTC.

J is TRBJ1-2 and V is TRBV6-6; 9 bases align to TRBD1. V dropped 5 bases and J dropped 8; count of bases not matched to a gene: 6. This CDR3 contains 13 residues. Germline values: CDR1 MNHNY, CDR2 SVGAGI (reference sequence). CDR3 in amino acids: CASSEQGARGYTF. The CDR3 DNA reads as TGTGCCAGCAGTGAACAGGGGGCGAGAGGCTACACCTTC.

The V call is TRBV28, the J call TRBJ2-7, with D unresolved. Germline CDR1 reads MDHEN; CDR2 reads SYDVKM. V was trimmed by 6 bases and J by 4 bases, leaving 10 bases between them. The CDR3 sequence is 12 residues long. The CDR3 loop reads CASSPSMYEQYF. DNA for the CDR3: TGTGCCAGCAGCCCATCTATGTACGAGCAGTACTTC.

Comments on this clonotype: This likely stems from a read error, as it lies one base from a far larger clone. The V and J genes are TRBV6-2 or TRBV6-3 and TRBJ2-1; D gene unclear. The DNA matches TRBJ1-2 better at its end, which makes the J call doubtful. This CDR3 is built from 12 residues. CDR1 is MNHEY, CDR2 SVGEGT, per germline. CDR3 amino acids: CASSYPDDSYTF. In DNA, the CDR3 is TGTGCCAGCAGTTACCCGGACGATAGCTACACCTTC.

On this clonotype: A much larger clone differs from this one at a single base, so this may be a read error. The rearrangement uses TRBV5-6 and TRBJ2-1; 9 nucleotides match TRBD1. Germline V lookup: CDR1 SGHDT, CDR2 YYEEEE. This CDR3 has 15 amino acids. The V gene end was trimmed by 10 bases and the J gene end by 2 bases; junction bases not matched to a gene: 10. The CDR3 loop is CASCPWTGAYNEQFF. In DNA, the CDR3 is TGTGCCTCATGCCCATGGACAGGGGCCTACAATGAGCAGTTCTTC. The full variable domain, with the rest looked up from reference TRBV5-6 and TRBJ2-1, is DAGVTQSPTHLIKTRGQQVTLRCSPKSGHDTVSWYQQALGQGPQFIFQYYEEEERQRGNFPDRFSGHQFPNYSSELNVNALLLGDSALYLCASCPWTGAYNEQFFGPGTRLTVL.

This clonotype counts as medium-sized. V is TRBV14 and J is TRBJ2-2; TRBD1 might be the D (5 bases). The V gene lost 6 bases and the J gene lost 1 base, with 9 bases spanning the gap. This CDR3 is built from 14 residues. The V gene's germline CDR1 is SGHDN and CDR2 FVKESK. This chain's CDR3 is CASRPQGNTGELFF. The CDR3 coding sequence is TGTGCCAGCAGACCTCAGGGGAACACCGGGGAGCTGTTTTTT.

Worth noting for this clonotype: It differs at one base from a far larger clone, so likely a read error. CDR3 coding DNA: TGTGCCAGCAGTGATTTGAGGGCCAGCACCATATATTTT. This gives the protein CASSDLRASTIYF. The rearrangement joins TRBV27 to TRBJ1-3; D uncertain. V was pared by 5 bases and J by 9 bases, with 14 bases between. CDR3 length: 13 amino acids. The germline V gene encodes CDR1 MNHEY and CDR2 SMNVEV (reference sequence).

The chain uses TRBV3-1 and TRBJ2-7; maybe TRBD2 (5 bases). Germline loops: CDR1 LGHDT, CDR2 YNNKEL (reference sequence). Trimming left V 5 bases short and J 6 bases short, with 14 bases between. The CDR3 sequence is 13 residues long. CDR3 DNA sequence: TGTGCCAGCAGCACGGGATCCCGGGGCGAGCAGTACTTC. Translation gives CASSTGSRGEQYF.

This clonotype is medium-sized (0.01 to 0.1%) within its sample. The rearrangement links TRBV29-1 to TRBJ2-3, with D possibly matching TRBD2 (6 bases). Trimming cost V 4 bases and J 5 bases, with 22 bases left between them. Looked up from germline, CDR1 is SQVTM and CDR2 is ANQGSEA. CDR3 length equals 16 residues. CDR3 nucleotide sequence: TGCAGCGTTGGGGGGGACCCCTCGACTAGGGTAGATACGCAGTATTTT. Protein product: CSVGGDPSTRVDTQYF.

By share, this clonotype counts as medium-sized. The chain joins TRBV27 to TRBJ2-1; D perhaps matches TRBD2 (5 bases). This CDR3 spans 15 amino acids. V lost 2 bases and J lost 6, with 14 bases in between. Germline CDR1 reads MNHEY; CDR2 reads SMNVEV (reference sequence). The CDR3 loop is CASSLTRGLLNEQFF. DNA of the CDR3: TGTGCCAGCAGTTTAACTCGCGGACTCCTCAATGAGCAGTTCTTC.

V is TRBV6-2 or TRBV6-3 and J is TRBJ2-7; D uncertain. With 0 bases removed from V and 5 bases from J, the gap between germline ends came to 14 bases. This CDR3 spans 15 amino acids. Looked up from germline, CDR1 is MNHEY and CDR2 is SVGEGT. CDR3 residues: CASSYSGREVDEQYF. CDR3 bases: TGTGCCAGCAGTTACTCGGGTCGAGAGGTCGACGAGCAGTACTTC.

On this clonotype itself: A much larger clone differs by one base, so this may be a read error. The V and J genes are TRBV6-2 or TRBV6-3 and TRBJ2-7; 8 positions agree with TRBD1. CDR1 is MNHEY, CDR2 SVGEGT, per germline. The CDR3 totals 15 residues. The ends lost 6 bases at V and 6 bases at J; junction bases unmatched: 13. CDR3 nucleotide sequence: TGTGCCAGCAGCTGGCAGGGGGCTAGGCGCATCGAGCAGTACTTC. Encoded protein: CASSWQGARRIEQYF.

Relative to its sample, this clonotype is medium-sized (0.01 to 0.1%). V usage is TRBV6-1 and J usage is TRBJ2-7, with unresolved D. The CDR3 is 14 residues long. Between the trimmed V and J ends, which lost 1 base and 2 bases, there was a span of 9 bases. In germline, CDR1 is MNHNS, CDR2 SASEGT. The CDR3 DNA reads TGTGCCAGCAGTGAAGAAGTCAGAACCTACGAGCAGTACTTC. Amino acid sequence: CASSEEVRTYEQYF.

This clonotype was seen a single time. Written as DNA, the CDR3 is TGCAGTGCTATCCCATTGGGACAGGGGGCGAATTCACCCCTCCACTTT. Protein product: CSAIPLGQGANSPLHF. The chain combines TRBV20-1 with TRBJ1-6, with 12 bases that match TRBD1. The V segment lost 4 bases and the J segment 7 bases; nucleotides outside the gene matches: 8. The CDR3 is 16 amino acids. Germline V gives CDR1 DFQATT, CDR2 SNEGSKA (reference sequence).

This clonotype is deemed medium-sized (0.01 to 0.1%). This sequence joins TRBV11-2 and TRBJ2-7; tentative D call: TRBD2 (5 bases). Germline loops: CDR1 SGHAT, CDR2 FQNNGV. The CDR3 runs to 13 residues. Deletions cut 6 bases from V and 2 bases from J, with 11 bases between. CDR3 sequence: CASSYSGTYEQYF. The DNA for the CDR3 is TGTGCCAGCAGTTACAGCGGAACCTACGAGCAGTACTTC.